This TCR beta chain emerged from a study of response to subunit inactivated influenza vaccine. Broader study findings: Few additional T cells are recruited per seasonal influenza vaccination, authors suggested.

Via MiXCR, TCRdb re-called the RT-PCR reads, giving one row per CDR3 protein. The profile shows under 750,000 distinct CDR3 sequences, roughly 12% of them singletons. On this clonotype itself: The target antigen is unknown.

Germline V gives CDR1 SGHTA, CDR2 FQGNSA. Trimming stripped 1 base from V and 3 bases from J, with 13 bases between. The CDR3 contains 15 residues. This receptor was taken from a man aged 50-59 years who received an inactivated influenza vaccine. This sample comprised PBMCs from blood, obtained on the day of vaccination. The chain uses TRBV7-2 and TRBJ2-7, with a tentative D call TRBD2 (6 bases). The CDR3 region is CASSLVAGRRYEQYF. The CDR3 DNA is TGTGCCAGCAGCTTAGTAGCAGGGAGGCGCTACGAGCAGTACTTC.